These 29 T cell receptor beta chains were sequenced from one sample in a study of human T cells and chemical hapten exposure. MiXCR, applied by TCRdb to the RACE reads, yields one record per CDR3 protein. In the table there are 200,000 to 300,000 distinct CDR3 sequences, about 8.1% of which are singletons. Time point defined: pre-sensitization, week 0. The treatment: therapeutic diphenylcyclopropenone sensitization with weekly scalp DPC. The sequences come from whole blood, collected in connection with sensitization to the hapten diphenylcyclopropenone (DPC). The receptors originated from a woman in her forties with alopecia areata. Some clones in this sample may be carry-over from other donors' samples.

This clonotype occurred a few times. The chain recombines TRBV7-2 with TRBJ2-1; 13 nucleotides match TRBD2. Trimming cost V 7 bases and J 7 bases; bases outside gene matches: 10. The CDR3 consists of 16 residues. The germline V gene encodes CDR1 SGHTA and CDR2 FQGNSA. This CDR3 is CASTSFGTSGINEQFF. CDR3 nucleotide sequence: TGTGCCAGCACCTCATTCGGGACTAGCGGGATTAATGAGCAGTTCTTC.

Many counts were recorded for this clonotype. CDR3 sequence: CASSLSPGYEQYF. The CDR3 DNA reads TGTGCCAGCAGCTTAAGCCCGGGCTACGAGCAGTACTTC. This chain links TRBV7-2 with TRBJ2-7; no clear D gene. The CDR3 covers 13 residues. V was clipped by 2 bases and J by 3 bases, with 8 bases between them. Germline V gene sequence: CDR1 SGHTA, CDR2 FQGNSA.

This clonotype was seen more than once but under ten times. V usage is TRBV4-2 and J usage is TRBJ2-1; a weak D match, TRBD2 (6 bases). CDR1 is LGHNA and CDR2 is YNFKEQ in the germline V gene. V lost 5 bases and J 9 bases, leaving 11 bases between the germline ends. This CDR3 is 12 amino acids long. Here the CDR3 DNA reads TGTGCCAGCAGCTCCGACGGGAGTGAGCAGTTCTTC. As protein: CASSSDGSEQFF.

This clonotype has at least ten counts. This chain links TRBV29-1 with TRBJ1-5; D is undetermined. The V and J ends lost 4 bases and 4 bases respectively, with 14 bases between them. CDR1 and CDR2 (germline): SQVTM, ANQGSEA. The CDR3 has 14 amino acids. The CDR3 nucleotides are TGCAGCGTTGCGGGAGAAGGCCTAAATCAGCCCCAGCATTTT. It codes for CSVAGEGLNQPQHF.

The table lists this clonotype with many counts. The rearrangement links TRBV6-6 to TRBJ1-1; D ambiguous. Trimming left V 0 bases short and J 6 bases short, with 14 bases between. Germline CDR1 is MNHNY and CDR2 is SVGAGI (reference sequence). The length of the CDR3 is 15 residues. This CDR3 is CASSYSDGPQAEAFF. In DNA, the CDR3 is TGTGCCAGCAGTTACTCGGACGGCCCTCAGGCTGAAGCTTTCTTT.

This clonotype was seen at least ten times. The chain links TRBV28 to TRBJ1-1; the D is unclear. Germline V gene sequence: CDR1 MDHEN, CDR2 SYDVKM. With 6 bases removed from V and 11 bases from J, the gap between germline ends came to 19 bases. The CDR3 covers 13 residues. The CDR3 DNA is TGTGCCAGCAGGGCCTTCGGGAGGTCCTGGGCTTTCTTT. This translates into CASRAFGRSWAFF.

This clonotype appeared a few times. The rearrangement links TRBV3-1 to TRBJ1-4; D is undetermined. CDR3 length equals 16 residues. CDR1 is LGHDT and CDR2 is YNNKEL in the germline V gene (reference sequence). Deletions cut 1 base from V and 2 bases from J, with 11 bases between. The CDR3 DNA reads TGTGCCAGCAGCCAAGGCCGAAGTTCGACTAATGAAAAACTGTTTTTT. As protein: CASSQGRSSTNEKLFF.

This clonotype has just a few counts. The CDR3 is CASSQQSEGQFF. The DNA of the CDR3 is TGTGCCAGCAGCCAACAAAGCGAGGGGCAGTTCTTC. V gene TRBV14 combines with J gene TRBJ2-1, with D possibly being TRBD2 (5 bases). V lost 2 bases to trimming and J lost 12 bases, with 11 bases between them. This CDR3 spans 12 amino acids. Looked up from germline, CDR1 is SGHDN and CDR2 is FVKESK.

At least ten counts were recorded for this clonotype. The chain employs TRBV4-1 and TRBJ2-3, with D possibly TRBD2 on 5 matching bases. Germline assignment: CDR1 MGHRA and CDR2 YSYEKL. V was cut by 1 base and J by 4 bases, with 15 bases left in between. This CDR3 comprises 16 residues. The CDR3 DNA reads TGCGCCAGCAGCCAAGGGGTGGCTAGCCGCGCAGATACGCAGTATTTT. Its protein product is CASSQGVASRADTQYF.

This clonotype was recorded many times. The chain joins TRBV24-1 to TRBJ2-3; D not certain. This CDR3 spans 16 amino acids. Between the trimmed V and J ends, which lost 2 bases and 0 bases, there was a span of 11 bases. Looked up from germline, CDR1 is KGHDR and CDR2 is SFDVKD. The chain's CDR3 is CATSDYTGRSTDTQYF. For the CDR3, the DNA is TGTGCCACCAGTGATTACACGGGCCGCAGCACAGATACGCAGTATTTT.

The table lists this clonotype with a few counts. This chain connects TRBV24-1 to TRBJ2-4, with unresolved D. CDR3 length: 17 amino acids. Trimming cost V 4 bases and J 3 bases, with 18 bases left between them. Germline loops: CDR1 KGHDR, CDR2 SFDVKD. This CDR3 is CATSEESSGVGKNIQYF. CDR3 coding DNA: TGTGCCACCAGTGAAGAAAGCTCGGGCGTCGGCAAAAACATTCAGTACTTC.

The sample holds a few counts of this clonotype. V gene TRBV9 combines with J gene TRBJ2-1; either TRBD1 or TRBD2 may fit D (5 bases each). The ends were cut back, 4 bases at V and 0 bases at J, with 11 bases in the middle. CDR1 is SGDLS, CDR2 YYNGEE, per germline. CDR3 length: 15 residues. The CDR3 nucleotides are TGTGCCAGCAGCAGGGACCCGAGCTCCTACAATGAGCAGTTCTTC. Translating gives CASSRDPSSYNEQFF.

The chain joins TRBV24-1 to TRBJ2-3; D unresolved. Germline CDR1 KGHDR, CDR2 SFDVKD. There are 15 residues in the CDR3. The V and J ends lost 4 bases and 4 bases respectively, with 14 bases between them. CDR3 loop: CATSDRFTQPDTQYF. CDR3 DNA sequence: TGTGCCACCAGTGACCGGTTCACCCAGCCAGATACGCAGTATTTT.

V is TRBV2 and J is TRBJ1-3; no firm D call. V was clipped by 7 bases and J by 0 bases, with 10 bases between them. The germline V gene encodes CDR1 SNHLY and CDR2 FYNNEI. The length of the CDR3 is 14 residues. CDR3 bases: TGTGCCAGCACCTGGTCGATCTCTGGAAACACCATATATTTT. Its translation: CASTWSISGNTIYF.

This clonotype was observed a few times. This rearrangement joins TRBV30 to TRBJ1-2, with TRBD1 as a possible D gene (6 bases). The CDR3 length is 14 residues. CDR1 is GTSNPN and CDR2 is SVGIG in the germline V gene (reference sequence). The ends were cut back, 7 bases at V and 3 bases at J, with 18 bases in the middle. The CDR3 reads CAYTKPYRDYGYTF. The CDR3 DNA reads TGTGCCTATACAAAGCCTTACAGGGACTATGGCTACACCTTC.

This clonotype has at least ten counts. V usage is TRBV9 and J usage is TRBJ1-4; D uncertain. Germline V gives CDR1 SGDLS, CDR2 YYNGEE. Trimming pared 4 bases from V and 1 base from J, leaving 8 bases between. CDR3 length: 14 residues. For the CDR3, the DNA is TGTGCCAGCAGCCCTCGAAGAACTAATGAAAAACTGTTTTTT. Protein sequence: CASSPRRTNEKLFF. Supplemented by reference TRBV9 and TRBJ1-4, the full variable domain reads DSGVTQTPKHLITATGQRVTLRCSPRSGDLSVYWYQQSLDQGLQFLIQYYNGEERAKGNILERFSAQQFPDLHSELNLSSLELGDSALYFCASSPRRTNEKLFFGSGTQLSVL.

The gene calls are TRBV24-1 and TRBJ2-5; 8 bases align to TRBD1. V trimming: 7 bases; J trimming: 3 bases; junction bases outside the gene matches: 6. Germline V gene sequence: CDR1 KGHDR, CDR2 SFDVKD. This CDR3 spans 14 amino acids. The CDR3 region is CATRDRGSKETQYF. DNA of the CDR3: TGTGCCACCAGAGACAGGGGAAGTAAAGAGACCCAGTACTTC.

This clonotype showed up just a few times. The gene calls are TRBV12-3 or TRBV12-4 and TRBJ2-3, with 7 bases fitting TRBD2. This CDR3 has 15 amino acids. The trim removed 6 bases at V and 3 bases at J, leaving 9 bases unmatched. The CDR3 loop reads CASRASGGRTDTQYF. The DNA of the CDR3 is TGTGCCAGCAGGGCCTCTGGCGGGAGAACAGATACGCAGTATTTT.

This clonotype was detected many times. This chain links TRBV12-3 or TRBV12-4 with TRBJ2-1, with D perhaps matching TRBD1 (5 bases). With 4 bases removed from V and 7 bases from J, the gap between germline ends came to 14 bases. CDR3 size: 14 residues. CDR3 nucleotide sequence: TGTGCCAGCAGTTCCAGCTTGGGGCGTAATGAGCAGTTCTTC. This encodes CASSSSLGRNEQFF.

The CDR3 spells CASTPFGQGGLAGDPYEQYF. CDR3 DNA sequence: TGTGCCAGCACGCCTTTCGGGCAGGGCGGTCTAGCGGGGGACCCCTACGAGCAGTACTTC. V usage is TRBV6-2 or TRBV6-3 and J usage is TRBJ2-7, with 10 positions matching TRBD2. CDR3 size: 20 residues. V was pared by 7 bases and J by 2 bases, with 23 bases of the junction left unmatched. CDR1 and CDR2 from the germline V gene are MNHEY and SVGEGT.

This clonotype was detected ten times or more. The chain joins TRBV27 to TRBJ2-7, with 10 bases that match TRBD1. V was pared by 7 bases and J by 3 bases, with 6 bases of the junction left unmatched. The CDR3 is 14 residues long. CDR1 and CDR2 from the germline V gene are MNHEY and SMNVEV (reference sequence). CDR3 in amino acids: CASTPTGGVYEQYF. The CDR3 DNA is TGTGCCAGCACCCCGACAGGGGGCGTCTACGAGCAGTACTTC.

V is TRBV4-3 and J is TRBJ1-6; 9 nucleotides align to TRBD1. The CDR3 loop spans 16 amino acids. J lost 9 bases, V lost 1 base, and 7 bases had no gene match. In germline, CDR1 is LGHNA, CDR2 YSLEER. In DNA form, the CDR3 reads TGCGCCAGCAGCCAAGCCACCGGGACAGGGATTTCACCCCTCCACTTT. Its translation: CASSQATGTGISPLHF.

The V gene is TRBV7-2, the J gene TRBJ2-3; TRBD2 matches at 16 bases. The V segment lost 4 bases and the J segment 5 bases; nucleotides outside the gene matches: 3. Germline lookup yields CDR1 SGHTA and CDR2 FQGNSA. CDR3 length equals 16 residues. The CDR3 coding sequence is TGTGCCAGCAGCTCGGGACTAGCGGGAGGGGGAGATACGCAGTATTTT. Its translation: CASSSGLAGGGDTQYF.

CDR3 coding DNA: TGTGCCAGCAGTAAACAGGGGGCATCAGATACGCAGTATTTT. Protein: CASSKQGASDTQYF. This chain connects TRBV3-1 to TRBJ2-3; 9 positions agree with TRBD1. Germline trimming cut 6 bases from V and 4 bases from J; bases unmatched to any gene: 5. The germline gives CDR1 LGHDT, CDR2 YNNKEL (reference sequence). This CDR3 contains 14 residues.

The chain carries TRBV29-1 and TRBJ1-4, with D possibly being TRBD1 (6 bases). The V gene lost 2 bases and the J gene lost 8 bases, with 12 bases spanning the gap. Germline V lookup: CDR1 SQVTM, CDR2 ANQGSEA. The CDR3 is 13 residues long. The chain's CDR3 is CSVEKQGGEKLFF. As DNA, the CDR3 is TGCAGCGTTGAAAAACAGGGTGGAGAAAAACTGTTTTTT.

CDR3 coding DNA: TGTGCCAGCAGCCAAAAACAGGGCTGGTTTAACGAGCAGTACTTC. Encoded protein: CASSQKQGWFNEQYF. This chain connects TRBV14 to TRBJ2-7, with D possibly being TRBD1 (6 bases). V was cut by 2 bases and J by 5 bases, with 16 bases left in between. Germline lookup yields CDR1 SGHDN and CDR2 FVKESK. The CDR3 has 15 residues.

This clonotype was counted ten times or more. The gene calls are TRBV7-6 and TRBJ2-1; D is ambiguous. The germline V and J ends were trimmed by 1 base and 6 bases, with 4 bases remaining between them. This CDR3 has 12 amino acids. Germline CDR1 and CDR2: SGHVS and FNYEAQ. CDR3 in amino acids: CASSLVFNEQFF. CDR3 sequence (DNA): TGTGCCAGCAGCTTAGTTTTCAATGAGCAGTTCTTC.

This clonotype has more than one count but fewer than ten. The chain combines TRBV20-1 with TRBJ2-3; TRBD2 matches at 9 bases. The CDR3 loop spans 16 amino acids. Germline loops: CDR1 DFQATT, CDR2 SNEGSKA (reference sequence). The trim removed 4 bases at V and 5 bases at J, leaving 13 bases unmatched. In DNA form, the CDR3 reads TGCAGTGCTAACGGACTAGCGAGAGGGGGGCGAGATACGCAGTATTTT. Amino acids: CSANGLARGGRDTQYF.

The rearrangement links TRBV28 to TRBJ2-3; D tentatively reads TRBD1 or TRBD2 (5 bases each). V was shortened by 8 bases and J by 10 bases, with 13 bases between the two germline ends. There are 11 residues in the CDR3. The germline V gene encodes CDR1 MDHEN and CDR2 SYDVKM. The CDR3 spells CASRDHRPQYF. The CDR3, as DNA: TGTGCCAGCCGGGACCACCGACCGCAGTATTTT.